This section outlines one TCR beta chain sequence together with its context. Its antigen remains unidentified. The PCR made use of 60 Vbeta and 13 Jbeta primers. Assay used: immunoSEQ multiplex PCR; TCRdb lists only in-frame clones, some missing. The sample lists about 94,000 clones, around 8% occurring once. The V end was cut by 5 bases, the J end by 7 bases, with 15 bases between. This CDR3 has 14 amino acids. Per the germline V gene, CDR1 is LNHDA and CDR2 is SQIVND (reference sequence). This record belongs to a study of cytomegalovirus exposure and HLA in healthy donors. Findings and limits, study-wide: Sequencing likely produced, as an artifact, a cluster of highly shared sequence variants.

This sequence originates from a man aged 45-65 years in good health and CMV-seronegative. This chain joins TRBV19 and TRBJ1-5; tentatively, D is TRBD1 (5 bases). Sequencing was done on a sample of PBMCs. The CDR3, as DNA: TGTGCCAGTAGTGCGAGAGGGGCGGGGCAGCCCCAGCATTTT. Its protein is CASSARGAGQPQHF.